The rows below give T cell receptor beta chains drawn from one sample of a study of CD8 T cells in ankylosing spondylitis. In TCRdb, the 5' RACE reads were re-called with MiXCR into one record per CDR3 protein. The sample includes about 300,000 distinct CDR3 sequences, 11% of them seen just once. Sequences were obtained from blood, either unsorted or a sorted T cell fraction (not recorded which). These receptors all stem from a female donor with ankylosing spondylitis or in good health (not recorded which). The CDR3 runs from the conserved cysteine through the conserved F or W. Each record gives: CDR3 DNA, CDR3 protein, V gene, D gene, clone size, J gene. A D gene is named only where the DNA matches it firmly. Size tells how often a clone was seen (once, few, many) or the class of an expanded clone, and some rows leave it out.

CDR3 DNA: TGTGCCAGCAGTTCCGGGACAGGGAGGACTGAAGCTTTCTTT; CDR3 protein: CASSSGTGRTEAFF; V gene: TRBV6-5; D gene: TRBD1; clone size: many; J gene: TRBJ1-1
CDR3 DNA: TGTGCCAGCAGCGGCCAAGCGGGGGGTGACAATGAGCAGTTCTTC; CDR3 protein: CASSGQAGGDNEQFF; V gene: TRBV9; D gene: TRBD2; clone size: many; J gene: TRBJ2-1
CDR3 DNA: TGTGCCAGCAGGGAAACTAGCGGGGGCCTCCTCTACAATGAGCAGTTCTTC; CDR3 protein: CASRETSGGLLYNEQFF; V gene: TRBV12-3/TRBV12-4; D gene: TRBD2; clone size: NA; J gene: TRBJ2-1
CDR3 DNA: TGCGCCAGCAGTGGACTAGCGGGTTCCGAGCAGTTCTTC; CDR3 protein: CASSGLAGSEQFF; V gene: TRBV10-1; D gene: TRBD2; clone size: many; J gene: TRBJ2-1
CDR3 DNA: TGTGCCACGGGACAGGATGGCACCGGGGAGCTGTTTTTT; CDR3 protein: CATGQDGTGELFF; V gene: TRBV10-3; D gene: TRBD1; clone size: many; J gene: TRBJ2-2
CDR3 DNA: TGCAGTGCTTCAACCGGGGGTAGATCCTACGAGCAGTACTTC; CDR3 protein: CSASTGGRSYEQYF; V gene: TRBV20-1; D gene: NA; clone size: few; J gene: TRBJ2-7
CDR3 DNA: TGTGCCAGCAGCCCCACAGGGGGTGGTGAAAAACTGTTTTTT; CDR3 protein: CASSPTGGGEKLFF; V gene: TRBV12-3/TRBV12-4; D gene: TRBD1; clone size: many; J gene: TRBJ1-4
CDR3 DNA: TGCAGTGCCTTACTAGCGGGAGTGGGAGATACGCAGTATTTT; CDR3 protein: CSALLAGVGDTQYF; V gene: TRBV20-1; D gene: TRBD2; clone size: many; J gene: TRBJ2-3
CDR3 DNA: TGCAGCTTGGACAGGGGGGAATCTGGGGCCAACGTCCTGACTTTC; CDR3 protein: CSLDRGESGANVLTF; V gene: TRBV20-1; D gene: TRBD1; clone size: many; J gene: TRBJ2-6
CDR3 DNA: TGTGCCAGCTCACCGCTCCTAACTAGCGGGCAGAACAATGAGCAGTTCTTC; CDR3 protein: CASSPLLTSGQNNEQFF; V gene: TRBV18; D gene: TRBD2; clone size: few; J gene: TRBJ2-1
CDR3 DNA: TGCGCCAGCAGCCCCCGGGAGGGACAGAACTATGGCTACACCTTC; CDR3 protein: CASSPREGQNYGYTF; V gene: TRBV4-1; D gene: TRBD1; clone size: NA; J gene: TRBJ1-2
CDR3 DNA: TGTGCCAGCAGCGTAGTAGTAGGGGGGCATGAAGCTTTCTTT; CDR3 protein: CASSVVVGGHEAFF; V gene: TRBV9; D gene: NA; clone size: NA; J gene: TRBJ1-1
CDR3 DNA: TGTGCCAGCAGTTTTAGCGGGAGGCACGAGACCCAGTACTTC; CDR3 protein: CASSFSGRHETQYF; V gene: TRBV27; D gene: TRBD2; clone size: few; J gene: TRBJ2-5
CDR3 DNA: TGTGCCAGCAGCCAAGTATTAGAGCGCACCGGGGAGCTGTTTTTT; CDR3 protein: CASSQVLERTGELFF; V gene: TRBV3-1; D gene: NA; clone size: few; J gene: TRBJ2-2
CDR3 DNA: TGCAGTGTCTGGCTAGCGGGAGGGAAAAACAATGAGCAGTTCTTC; CDR3 protein: CSVWLAGGKNNEQFF; V gene: TRBV20-1; D gene: TRBD2; clone size: many; J gene: TRBJ2-1
CDR3 DNA: TGCAGCGTTGGGGACAGAGCCTACGAGCAGTACTTC; CDR3 protein: CSVGDRAYEQYF; V gene: TRBV29-1; D gene: TRBD1; clone size: many; J gene: TRBJ2-7
CDR3 DNA: TGCGCCAGCAGCTTAAGCGGTGCGGGGGCGAACACCGGGGAGCTGTTTTTT; CDR3 protein: CASSLSGAGANTGELFF; V gene: TRBV5-1; D gene: TRBD2; clone size: few; J gene: TRBJ2-2
CDR3 DNA: TGTGCCAGCAGGCGACTAGCTACAGATACGCAGTATTTT; CDR3 protein: CASRRLATDTQYF; V gene: TRBV27; D gene: TRBD2; clone size: NA; J gene: TRBJ2-3
CDR3 DNA: TGTGCCAGCAGTTTTGGGACGCAACAAGAGACCCAGTACTTC; CDR3 protein: CASSFGTQQETQYF; V gene: TRBV28; D gene: NA; clone size: many; J gene: TRBJ2-5
CDR3 DNA: TGTGCCAGCAGTGGAGGCCGGACGGGCGCTCCCCTCCACTTT; CDR3 protein: CASSGGRTGAPLHF; V gene: TRBV12-3/TRBV12-4; D gene: NA; clone size: NA; J gene: TRBJ1-6
CDR3 DNA: TGCGCCAGCAGAACGGGGCGCGGAAATGAGCAGTTCTTC; CDR3 protein: CASRTGRGNEQFF; V gene: TRBV5-1; D gene: NA; clone size: many; J gene: TRBJ2-1
CDR3 DNA: TGCGCCAGCAGCCAAGATCAGGGCCAGGACAGTGAAGCTTTCTTT; CDR3 protein: CASSQDQGQDSEAFF; V gene: TRBV4-3; D gene: NA; clone size: many; J gene: TRBJ1-1
CDR3 DNA: TGTGCCAGCAGGCCCGGGCTTCTTAACCAGTTCTTC; CDR3 protein: CASRPGLLNQFF; V gene: TRBV12-3/TRBV12-4; D gene: NA; clone size: many; J gene: TRBJ2-1
CDR3 DNA: TGTGCCAGCAGTACGGGACTAGCGGGATTCCGGGAGCAGTACTTC; CDR3 protein: CASSTGLAGFREQYF; V gene: TRBV27; D gene: TRBD2; clone size: many; J gene: TRBJ2-7
CDR3 DNA: TGTGCCATCAGTGAGGCAGGGTCGAACGAGCAGTACTTC; CDR3 protein: CAISEAGSNEQYF; V gene: TRBV10-3; D gene: NA; clone size: medium-sized; J gene: TRBJ2-7
CDR3 DNA: TGTGCCACCAGTGATTTAAGTACCGGGGAGCTGTTTTTT; CDR3 protein: CATSDLSTGELFF; V gene: TRBV24-1; D gene: NA; clone size: many; J gene: TRBJ2-2
CDR3 DNA: TGCAGTGCTTTGACTAGCGGGAGTATAAATGAGCAGTTCTTC; CDR3 protein: CSALTSGSINEQFF; V gene: TRBV20-1; D gene: TRBD2; clone size: many; J gene: TRBJ2-1
CDR3 DNA: TGTGCCAGCAGCTTTTCAGCGGACGTCTCCTACGAGCAGTACTTC; CDR3 protein: CASSFSADVSYEQYF; V gene: TRBV5-5; D gene: NA; clone size: few; J gene: TRBJ2-7